This TCR beta chain was sequenced during a study of blood T cell repertoires in COVID-19. Study summary: Samples of COVID-19 (acute and convalescent) were obtained from the United States, Italy and Spain. The cDNA or gDNA used as material had been derived from T cells, B-cell-depleted T cells, or PBMCs.

Trimming left V 4 bases short and J 7 bases short, with 4 bases between. The V gene's germline CDR1 is SNHLY and CDR2 FYNNEI. The length of the CDR3 is 11 residues. Source study methods: Amplifying reference gene primers gave estimates of nucleated cell counts. The data were produced by immunoSEQ multiplex PCR, yet TCRdb's version contains in-frame clones alone and is incomplete. V and J calls and clone size come straight from that table; D and trimming were deduced from the DNA. The data show 200,000 to 250,000 clones, approximately 85% seen once. The sequenced sample was peripheral blood. The sequence came from a woman in her 50s with active or convalescent COVID-19. This chain joins TRBV2 and TRBJ2-2; D is undetermined. As DNA, the CDR3 is TGTGCCAGCAGTGTGAGCGGGGAGCTGTTTTTT. Amino acid sequence: CASSVSGELFF.